The rows below give T cell receptor beta chains drawn from one sample of a study of T cell changes during pregnancy in multiple sclerosis. Libraries were prepared by immunoSEQ multiplex PCR; TCRdb keeps only in-frame clonotypes and omits some of them. The sample has over 80,000 clones; 75% to 95% are singletons. This material consisted of peripheral blood, taken in the second trimester of pregnancy. The receptors shown here come from a female donor in good health, enrolled as a control in a pregnancy study. CDR3s include the opening cysteine and the closing phenylalanine or tryptophan. Fields, in order: V gene, D gene, clone size, J gene, CDR3 DNA, CDR3 protein. The D gene is left open where the match is weak. Part of the rows lack a size; the others show once, few, many or a class for expanded clones.

TRBV27	.	.	TRBJ1-4	TGTGCCAGCAGTTGGTCTCAGACAACTAATGAAAAACTGTTTTTT	CASSWSQTTNEKLFF
TRBV7-7	TRBD1	.	TRBJ2-5	TGTGCCAGCAGCGGACAGGGGGCGCGGGAGACCCAGTACTTC	CASSGQGARETQYF
TRBV4-3	TRBD2	.	TRBJ2-1	TGCGCCAGCAGCCTGGGGCTAGCGGATAGCTCCTACAATGAGCAGTTCTTC	CASSLGLADSSYNEQFF
TRBV11-3	TRBD1	.	TRBJ2-7	TGTGCCAGCAGCTTCCTGACAGGGGCGATCTACGAGCAGTACTTC	CASSFLTGAIYEQYF
TRBV6-1	.	.	TRBJ1-5	TGTGCCAGCAGGGTGGGGGCGCCTCAGCCCCAGCATTTT	CASRVGAPQPQHF
TRBV5-6	TRBD1	.	TRBJ1-5	TGTGCCAGCAGCTTGGCCAGGGGGATGGGTCAGCCCCAGCATTTT	CASSLARGMGQPQHF
TRBV29-1	.	.	TRBJ1-1	TGCAGCGTTCGGGATACTGAAGCTTTCTTT	CSVRDTEAFF
TRBV7-8	TRBD1	once	TRBJ1-2	TGTGCCAGCAGCTTCGGGACAGACTATGGCTACACCTTC	CASSFGTDYGYTF
TRBV6-1	.	.	TRBJ1-1	TGTGCCAGCAGTGCAGGGACAACGAACACTGAAGCTTTCTTT	CASSAGTTNTEAFF
TRBV4-3	TRBD2	.	TRBJ2-2	TGCGCCAGCAGCCAAGAACTAGCGGGAGGGCGGGCGGCCGGGGAGCTGTTTTTT	CASSQELAGGRAAGELFF
TRBV6-5	TRBD1	.	TRBJ1-2	TGTGCCAGCAGTTCGGGGACAGGGAATTATGGCTACACCTTC	CASSSGTGNYGYTF
TRBV7-6	.	.	TRBJ1-1	TGTGCCAGCAGCCCCAGTGACCGGCGGGGCACTGAAGCTTTCTTT	CASSPSDRRGTEAFF
TRBV19	.	.	TRBJ1-4	TGTGCCAGTAGTCCGCAGGGAACTAATGAAAAACTGTTTTTT	CASSPQGTNEKLFF
TRBV5-1	TRBD1	.	TRBJ2-2	TGCGCCAGCAGCTTTCGGGACAGGGTACGTGATACCGGGGAGCTGTTTTTT	CASSFRDRVRDTGELFF
TRBV6-1	TRBD1	.	TRBJ1-1	TGTGCCAGCAGCGAACTACAGGGGGAAGCTTTCTTT	CASSELQGEAFF
TRBV29-1	TRBD1	.	TRBJ2-7	TGCAGCGTTATACCGGGACAGGGATACGAGCAGTACTTC	CSVIPGQGYEQYF
TRBV4-1	.	.	TRBJ2-7	TGCGCCAGCAGCCAAGGGAGTAGCGTTGGGTACGAGCAGTACTTC	CASSQGSSVGYEQYF
TRBV10-3	.	.	TRBJ2-4	TGTGCCATCAGCGGCGGGACTGGGGAGGACATTCAGTACTTC	CAISGGTGEDIQYF
TRBV11-2	TRBD1	.	TRBJ1-1	TGTGCCAGCAGCTTAGCCGGACAGGGGGCTTCTGAAGCTTTCTTT	CASSLAGQGASEAFF
TRBV6-1	.	.	TRBJ1-5	TGTGCCAGCAGTTTACAGGATAGCAATCAGCCCCAGCATTTT	CASSLQDSNQPQHF
TRBV6-5	.	few	TRBJ2-7	TGTGCCAGCAGCCCCCAGTGGCGGGACTACGAGCAGTACTTC	CASSPQWRDYEQYF
TRBV21-1	.	.	TRBJ1-1	TGTGCCAGCAGCAGGGTGACAGGGCTTTTCGACACTGAAGCTTTCTTT	CASSRVTGLFDTEAFF
TRBV10-3	.	.	TRBJ2-1	TGTGCCATCAGCAGACTGGACAGGGAGGGGAATGAGCAGTTCTTC	CAISRLDREGNEQFF
TRBV7-2	.	.	TRBJ2-7	TGTGCCAGCAGCTCGGTGGCGTCTAGTGTGGTCCACGAGCAGTACTTC	CASSSVASSVVHEQYF
TRBV18	.	.	TRBJ1-4	TGTGCCAGCTCACCCTCTGGAGGCGGAATTGAAAAACTCAATCTGTTTTTT	CASSPSGGGIEKLNLFF
TRBV6-5	TRBD1	.	TRBJ2-1	TGTGCCAGCAGTTTCGACAGGGGGGGCTACAATGAGCAGTTCTTC	CASSFDRGGYNEQFF
TRBV6-1	.	.	TRBJ2-7	TGTGCCAGCAGGGGAAGTGGGGAGAACACCTACGAGCAGTACTTC	CASRGSGENTYEQYF
TRBV5-4	.	.	TRBJ2-1	TGTGCCAGCAGCGGACGCGGGGGCCGCTCCTACAATGAGCAGTTCTTC	CASSGRGGRSYNEQFF
TRBV9	.	.	TRBJ1-2	TGTGCCAGCAGCGTAGGCTGGGCCCTCTATGGCTACACCTTC	CASSVGWALYGYTF
TRBV5-4	.	.	TRBJ1-2	TGTGCCAGCAGCCGCGGGAGTTCCGGTAACTATGGCTACACCTTC	CASSRGSSGNYGYTF
TRBV19	.	.	TRBJ2-1	TGTGCCAGTAGTGGCCGGGGTAGCGGCAGATCACGCAATGAGCAGTTCTTC	CASSGRGSGRSRNEQFF
TRBV6-4	.	.	TRBJ1-1	TGTGCCAGCAGAGATGTGGGCAGGCCGAACACTGAAGCTTTCTTT	CASRDVGRPNTEAFF
TRBV9	.	.	TRBJ1-1	TGTGCCAGCAGCGTAATTTTTGGGACACAGCACGAAGCTTTCTTT	CASSVIFGTQHEAFF
TRBV6-5	TRBD1	.	TRBJ1-5	TGTGCCAGCAGAAACAGGGGGGATCAGCCCCAGCATTTT	CASRNRGDQPQHF
TRBV2	.	.	TRBJ1-2	TGTGCCAGCAGTGAAGCAAGGACATTGTATGGCTACACCTTC	CASSEARTLYGYTF
TRBV7-2	.	.	TRBJ2-4	TGTGCCAGCAGCTTAAGCGCAGTAAAAAACATTCAGTACTTC	CASSLSAVKNIQYF